The clone carrying this T cell receptor beta chain showed up just a few times. As yet, its antigen is unknown. Patients had newly diagnosed, untreated stage II-IVA oral cavity squamous cell carcinoma. The data originate from a study of neoadjuvant anti-PD-1 for oral cavity cancer. The wider study: Patients without progression received a fourth nivolumab dose around day 43, then surgical resection on days 50-56. General observations from the study: With three patients per group, TCR findings need larger cohorts.

Assay: immunoSEQ multiplex PCR; the TCRdb copy retains only in-frame clones and omits some. The sample shows 7,000 to 8,500 clones, roughly 50% of them seen only once. This CDR3 spans 14 amino acids. The germline V gene encodes CDR1 SGHDN and CDR2 FVKESK. With 4 bases removed from V and 5 bases from J, the gap between germline ends came to 15 bases. Material: tumor tissue, obtained before nivolumab (anti-PD-1) treatment. This clonotype was sampled from a person between 35 and 79 years old with oral cavity squamous cell carcinoma. The chain employs TRBV14 and TRBJ2-7; the D gene is possibly TRBD2 (6 bases). CDR3 sequence reads: CASSRTVRGHEQYF. The CDR3 DNA reads TGTGCCAGCAGCCGTACGGTGCGGGGTCACGAGCAGTACTTC.